Listed below are T cell receptor beta chains from one sample, sequenced in a study of T cell changes during pregnancy in multiple sclerosis. Assay: immunoSEQ multiplex PCR; the TCRdb copy retains only in-frame clones and omits some. The data contain about 69,000 clones, approximately 92% of them singletons. This sample comprised peripheral blood, obtained in the third trimester of pregnancy. The receptors stem from a female donor in good health, enrolled as a control in a pregnancy study. The CDR3 runs from the conserved cysteine through the conserved F or W. The D gene is left open where the match is weak. Size is omitted from some rows. Given values are once, few, many or a class for expanded clones.

size: .; D: .; J: TRBJ2-2; V: TRBV30; CDR3: CAWSVQDTGELFF; DNA: TGTGCCTGGAGTGTCCAGGACACCGGGGAGCTGTTTTTT
size: .; D: TRBD1; J: TRBJ1-1; V: TRBV10-3; CDR3: CAISGTRGQLSNTEAFF; DNA: TGTGCCATCAGCGGGACCAGGGGGCAGCTGTCGAACACTGAAGCTTTCTTT
size: .; D: .; J: TRBJ1-2; V: TRBV5-5; CDR3: CASSLDPRPDYGYTF; DNA: TGTGCCAGCAGCTTAGATCCCAGGCCGGACTATGGCTACACCTTC
size: .; D: .; J: TRBJ2-1; V: TRBV27; CDR3: CASRELGPPLNEQFF; DNA: TGTGCCAGCAGAGAACTAGGCCCCCCCCTCAATGAGCAGTTCTTC
size: .; D: TRBD1; J: TRBJ1-1; V: TRBV7-3; CDR3: CASSYDRGEAFF; DNA: TGTGCCAGCAGCTACGACAGGGGTGAAGCTTTCTTT
size: few; D: TRBD1; J: TRBJ1-1; V: TRBV6-1; CDR3: CASSGQGAINTEAFF; DNA: TGTGCCAGCAGTGGGCAGGGGGCTATCAACACTGAAGCTTTCTTT
size: .; D: TRBD1; J: TRBJ1-2; V: TRBV9; CDR3: CASSPWTGEGGYTF; DNA: TGTGCCAGCAGCCCCTGGACAGGGGAGGGCGGCTACACCTTC
size: .; D: TRBD1; J: TRBJ2-5; V: TRBV10-2; CDR3: CASSRGQGSAAGKYQETQYF; DNA: TGCGCCAGCAGTCGAGGACAGGGGTCTGCCGCAGGGAAGTACCAAGAGACCCAGTACTTC
size: .; D: .; J: TRBJ2-1; V: TRBV7-2; CDR3: CASSLILLASAVEQFF; DNA: TGTGCCAGCAGCTTAATCTTGTTGGCTAGCGCGGTTGAGCAGTTCTTC
size: once; D: .; J: TRBJ1-2; V: TRBV6-1; CDR3: CASSEDEWSYGYTF; DNA: TGTGCCAGCAGTGAAGATGAGTGGTCTTATGGCTACACCTTC
size: .; D: .; J: TRBJ2-1; V: TRBV15; CDR3: CATNLGRLGDNEQFF; DNA: TGTGCCACCAACCTTGGGCGCCTCGGGGACAATGAGCAGTTCTTC
size: .; D: .; J: TRBJ1-4; V: TRBV29-1; CDR3: CSVETGLAEKLFF; DNA: TGCAGCGTTGAAACAGGGTTGGCTGAAAAACTGTTTTTT
size: .; D: TRBD1; J: TRBJ2-3; V: TRBV6-1; CDR3: CASRETPTGLSTDTQYF; DNA: TGTGCCAGCAGAGAAACCCCGACAGGGCTTAGCACAGATACGCAGTATTTT
size: .; D: TRBD2; J: TRBJ2-5; V: TRBV30; CDR3: CAWSGLAAPGETQYF; DNA: TGTGCCTGGAGTGGACTAGCGGCTCCCGGAGAGACCCAGTACTTC
size: .; D: .; J: TRBJ2-1; V: TRBV7-8; CDR3: CASSLASGDYNEQFF; DNA: TGTGCCAGCAGCTTAGCTAGCGGAGACTACAATGAGCAGTTCTTC
size: .; D: .; J: TRBJ1-1; V: TRBV9; CDR3: CASSVSRDPPTTF; DNA: TGTGCCAGCAGCGTAAGCCGGGATCCTCCGACGACCTTT
size: .; D: .; J: TRBJ2-1; V: TRBV15; CDR3: CATSRASMNEQFF; DNA: TGTGCCACCAGCAGAGCCAGTATGAATGAGCAGTTCTTC
size: .; D: .; J: TRBJ2-6; V: TRBV7-8; CDR3: CASSQEGGLSGANVLTF; DNA: TGTGCCAGCAGCCAAGAGGGCGGACTCTCGGGGGCCAACGTCCTGACTTTC
size: .; D: .; J: TRBJ2-5; V: TRBV5-4; CDR3: CASSLGGRPTHQETQYF; DNA: TGTGCCAGCAGCTTGGGGGGGCGGCCGACTCATCAAGAGACCCAGTACTTC
size: .; D: .; J: TRBJ2-2; V: TRBV7-9; CDR3: CASSLEWGERTGELFF; DNA: TGTGCCAGCAGCTTAGAGTGGGGAGAGAGAACCGGGGAGCTGTTTTTT
size: .; D: TRBD2; J: TRBJ2-7; V: TRBV27; CDR3: CASSSGSGRAWFEQYF; DNA: TGTGCCAGCAGCTCAGGTAGCGGGAGGGCCTGGTTCGAGCAGTACTTC
size: .; D: TRBD1; J: TRBJ2-2; V: TRBV9; CDR3: CASSPGTVNTGELFF; DNA: TGTGCCAGCAGCCCCGGGACAGTGAACACCGGGGAGCTGTTTTTT
size: .; D: TRBD2; J: TRBJ2-5; V: TRBV28; CDR3: CASSLAAGGRETQYF; DNA: TGTGCCAGCAGTTTAGCAGCGGGGGGGCGAGAGACCCAGTACTTC
size: .; D: .; J: TRBJ2-2; V: TRBV6-5; CDR3: CASKSGTSTGELFF; DNA: TGTGCCAGCAAATCCGGGACAAGCACCGGGGAGCTGTTTTTT
size: .; D: .; J: TRBJ2-6; V: TRBV7-3; CDR3: CASSPRGSGANVLTF; DNA: TGTGCCAGCAGCCCACGGGGGTCCGGGGCCAACGTCCTGACTTTC
size: .; D: .; J: TRBJ1-4; V: TRBV5-6; CDR3: CASSSARGTNEKLFF; DNA: TGTGCCAGCAGCTCAGCTCGGGGGACTAATGAAAAACTGTTTTTT
size: .; D: TRBD2; J: TRBJ2-7; V: TRBV4-2; CDR3: CASSHLLGREIYEQYF; DNA: TGTGCCAGCAGCCACCTGCTGGGGCGGGAGATCTACGAGCAGTACTTC
size: .; D: TRBD1; J: TRBJ2-2; V: TRBV7-3; CDR3: CASSLDRVATGELFF; DNA: TGTGCCAGCAGCTTAGACAGGGTTGCCACCGGGGAGCTGTTTTTT
size: .; D: TRBD1; J: TRBJ1-5; V: TRBV5-6; CDR3: CASSFLTDRGDQPQHF; DNA: TGTGCCAGCAGCTTCCTTACCGACAGGGGGGACCAGCCCCAGCATTTT
size: .; D: .; J: TRBJ2-1; V: TRBV7-9; CDR3: CASRYAGTSYNEQFF; DNA: TGTGCCAGCAGGTACGCCGGGACTTCCTACAATGAGCAGTTCTTC